The sequence of this TCR beta chain was determined in a study of T cells in Graves' hyperthyroidism and ophthalmopathy. Study observations and caveats: Most expanded thyroid clonotypes above 0.001 also appeared in blood.

Germline V gives CDR1 LGHDT, CDR2 YNNKEL (reference sequence). The CDR3 contains 19 residues. Details on this clonotype: Its matching antigen is unknown. This clone may be a read error of a much larger clone one base away.

Blood sampling occurred at first hyperthyroidism diagnosis, ahead of any ophthalmopathy symptoms. The TCR beta CDR3 regions underwent amplification using RNA transcripts as the source. HTBI primers drove first-round RT-PCR of the TCR CDR3. MiXCR was run by TCRdb on the multiplex PCR reads, yielding one entry per CDR3 protein. The repertoire holds roughly 380,000 distinct CDR3 sequences, approximately 15% seen once, with less than 25% in the top ten. The chain joins TRBV3-1 to TRBJ1-2; 9 bases are a match to TRBD1. This clonotype originated in a man aged 30 to 39 with Graves' hyperthyroidism that later progressed to Graves' ophthalmopathy. Source material: blood. In DNA, the CDR3 is TGTGCCGGCAGCCAATTTGCTTCGGACAGGGGCGCTCGGTTGGGAGGCTACACCTTC. Translated, it gives CAGSQFASDRGARLGGYTF.